The 21 T cell receptor beta chains listed next were all sequenced from one sample in a study of T cell repertoires in cytomegalovirus infection. TCRdb fed the reads into MiXCR, producing one record per CDR3 protein. The sample has approximately 400,000 distinct CDR3 sequences, around 32% seen once; the top ten hold roughly 15%. The sample comprised PBMCs. These receptors came from a human donor in good health (CMV status not recorded). Some clones in this sample may be carry-over from other donors' samples.

This clonotype was recorded a few times. V and J are TRBV7-6 and TRBJ1-1; 8 bases line up with TRBD1. The V segment lost 4 bases and the J segment 12 bases; nucleotides outside the gene matches: 4. Germline CDR1 reads SGHVS; CDR2 reads FNYEAQ. The length of the CDR3 is 11 residues. As DNA, the CDR3 is TGTGCCAGCAGCTCGGACAGGGAGACTTTCTTT. It codes for CASSSDRETFF.

In this sample, this clonotype turned up a few times. The chain employs TRBV5-1 and TRBJ1-5; D perhaps matches TRBD1 (6 bases). CDR3 size: 15 residues. V was clipped by 4 bases and J by 7 bases, with 18 bases between them. Germline CDR1 SGHRS, CDR2 YFSETQ. As DNA, the CDR3 is TGCGCCAGCAGCCAGATCGACCGGAGGGGGCAGCCCCAGCATTTT. The encoded protein is CASSQIDRRGQPQHF.

This clonotype was picked up many times. This chain uses TRBV7-2 with TRBJ2-3; possible D gene TRBD1, 5 bases. V gave up 5 bases and J gave up 3 bases, with 15 bases separating them. Looked up from germline, CDR1 is SGHTA and CDR2 is FQGNSA. This CDR3 region has 15 residues. The CDR3 DNA reads as TGTGCCAGCAGCGGCCACAACAGGATAACAGATACGCAGTATTTT. Protein product: CASSGHNRITDTQYF.

The chain combines TRBV28 with TRBJ1-5; D gene ambiguous. This CDR3 contains 14 residues. Germline loops: CDR1 MDHEN, CDR2 SYDVKM. The V and J ends lost 5 bases and 5 bases respectively, with 13 bases between them. The DNA for the CDR3 is TGTGCCAGCAGTCCCCAACTTGGAGATCAGCCCCAGCATTTT. Protein: CASSPQLGDQPQHF.

The rearrangement uses TRBV20-1 and TRBJ2-7; TRBD2 is a possible D gene (6 bases). Trimming removed 0 bases at V and 1 base at J, with 13 bases between. The CDR3 totals 15 residues. CDR1 and CDR2 from the germline V gene are DFQATT and SNEGSKA (reference sequence). The CDR3, as DNA: TGCAGTGCTAGAGATCTACGGGGGAGTTCCTACGAGCAGTACTTC. This gives the protein CSARDLRGSSYEQYF.

The genes are TRBV6-5 and TRBJ2-6, with D unclear. Deletions cut 0 bases from V and 4 bases from J, with 10 bases between. Germline V gives CDR1 MNHEY, CDR2 SVGAGI. This CDR3 comprises 16 residues. The CDR3 loop is CASSYSGQAGANVLTF. CDR3 DNA sequence: TGTGCCAGCAGTTACTCAGGGCAGGCGGGGGCCAACGTCCTGACTTTC.

This clonotype was picked up many times. The rearrangement links TRBV7-6 to TRBJ1-1; 8 nucleotides line up with TRBD1. This CDR3 has 18 residues. Germline V gene sequence: CDR1 SGHVS, CDR2 FNYEAQ. After removal of 2 bases from V and 2 bases from J, the junction contained 13 bases not matched to a gene. The chain's CDR3 is CASSLWGGEQGGNTEAFF. CDR3 in DNA: TGTGCCAGCAGCTTATGGGGGGGTGAACAGGGGGGAAACACTGAAGCTTTCTTT.

This clonotype came up a few times. The gene calls are TRBV7-4 and TRBJ2-7, with D hard to call. Germline lookup yields CDR1 SGHVT and CDR2 SQSDAQ. The germline V and J ends were trimmed by 1 base and 5 bases, with 9 bases remaining between them. The CDR3 is 13 amino acids. The CDR3 DNA reads TGTGCCAGCAGCTTAGTCCAACAGCACGAGCAGTACTTC. It codes for CASSLVQQHEQYF.

The chain uses TRBV27 and TRBJ1-6, with 7 bases fitting TRBD1. V lost 4 bases to trimming and J lost 1 base; unmatched junction nucleotides: 4. Looked up from germline, CDR1 is MNHEY and CDR2 is SMNVEV (reference sequence). This CDR3 is built from 16 residues. The CDR3 coding sequence is TGTGCCAGCAGTTCCAGGGGGGTATCCTATAATTCACCCCTCCACTTT. It codes for CASSSRGVSYNSPLHF.

In this sample, this clonotype turned up a few times. The chain employs TRBV20-1 and TRBJ1-1; D might be TRBD1 (5 bases). This CDR3 has 12 amino acids. Germline V gene sequence: CDR1 DFQATT, CDR2 SNEGSKA (reference sequence). V lost 5 bases and J lost 1, with 8 bases in between. The CDR3 region is CSADTGNTEAFF. CDR3 DNA sequence: TGCAGTGCTGACACAGGGAACACTGAAGCTTTCTTT.

The sample holds a few counts of this clonotype. V is TRBV10-3 and J is TRBJ2-1, with 8 bases that match TRBD2. The CDR3 totals 17 residues. Germline loops: CDR1 ENHRY, CDR2 SYGVKD. Trimming removed 4 bases from V and 9 bases from J; junction bases left unmatched: 17. The CDR3: CAISGGGLSGGPGEQFF. CDR3 in DNA: TGTGCCATCAGTGGTGGAGGGCTCTCGGGGGGGCCAGGTGAGCAGTTCTTC.

This clonotype was detected ten times or more. The chain has TRBV7-8 and TRBJ2-2; 11 bases map to TRBD2. CDR3 length: 16 amino acids. Germline CDR1 reads SGHVS; CDR2 reads FQNEAQ. V shed 5 bases and J 5 bases; nucleotides not matched to a gene: 7. This chain's CDR3 is CASSPTSGATTGELFF. The DNA for the CDR3 is TGTGCCAGCAGCCCGACTAGCGGGGCGACAACCGGGGAGCTGTTTTTT.

As to this clonotype: Sequence at one end of the junction differs from germline and may be a read error. The J gene is TRBJ1-2, the V gene TRBV4-1; 7 nucleotides match TRBD1. Per germline, CDR1 MGHRA and CDR2 YSYEKL. The CDR3 covers 17 residues. DNA for the CDR3: TGTGCCAGCAGCCAGGCCTCAGGGGGAGTTACGGACTATGGCTACACCTTC. Amino acids: CASSQASGGVTDYGYTF.

The CDR3 DNA reads TGTGCCAGCAGCTTAGGCCAGGGACGGGAAAAACTGTTTTTT. Translation: CASSLGQGREKLFF. The chain joins TRBV7-6 to TRBJ1-4, with D possibly matching TRBD1 (5 bases). V was clipped by 1 base and J by 8 bases, with 11 bases between them. The CDR3 consists of 14 residues. Per germline, CDR1 SGHVS and CDR2 FNYEAQ.

The chain combines TRBV6-1 with TRBJ2-7; 7 bases are shared with TRBD2. CDR1 is MNHNS and CDR2 is SASEGT in the germline V gene. The CDR3 has 15 residues. The J segment lost 3 bases and the V segment lost 5 bases, leaving 10 bases of the junction unmatched. This CDR3 is CASSSSREVSYEQYF. As DNA, the CDR3 is TGTGCCAGCAGTAGCTCCCGGGAGGTAAGCTACGAGCAGTACTTC.

This clonotype was picked up one time. The CDR3 ends on some other residue instead of the conserved phenylalanine or tryptophan, so this is likely a read error. The chain links TRBV19 to TRBJ2-1, with 11 positions matching TRBD1. The ends lost 1 base at V and 7 bases at J; junction bases unmatched: 6. This CDR3 is 16 amino acids long. Germline values: CDR1 LNHDA, CDR2 SQIVND (reference sequence). The DNA of the CDR3 is TGTGCCAGTAGTATAGGTGGACAGGGGGCTGGGAATGAGCAGTTCTTA. Translated: CASSIGGQGAGNEQFL.

This clonotype was seen a handful of times. The CDR3 DNA follows: TGTGCCAGCAGTTCGAACGGCCCCCCTGTGGCTGAAGCTTTCTTT. Translating gives CASSSNGPPVAEAFF. The V and J genes are TRBV6-2 or TRBV6-3 and TRBJ1-1; D not certain. The CDR3 has 15 amino acids. Germline lookup yields CDR1 MNHEY and CDR2 SVGEGT. V was pared by 4 bases and J by 6 bases, with 18 bases between.

The chain employs TRBV29-1 and TRBJ2-1; D possibly corresponds to TRBD1 (5 bases). The germline V gene encodes CDR1 SQVTM and CDR2 ANQGSEA. The ends were cut back, 8 bases at V and 11 bases at J, with 16 bases in the middle. This CDR3 contains 11 residues. This CDR3 reads CSKGLGRQQFF. CDR3 nucleotides: TGCAGCAAGGGGCTGGGTAGACAGCAGTTCTTC.

This clonotype was detected only a few times. This chain joins TRBV28 and TRBJ1-4; no clear D. Germline loops: CDR1 MDHEN, CDR2 SYDVKM. The CDR3 consists of 14 residues. Trimming took off 3 bases at V and 8 bases at J, with 13 bases between the two ends. CDR3 DNA: TGTGCCAGCAGTTTTAGGCAATGGCAGGAAAAACTGTTTTTT. This gives the protein CASSFRQWQEKLFF. Using reference TRBV28 and TRBJ1-4 for the parts outside the CDR3, the full variable domain is DVKVTQSSRYLVKRTGEKVFLECVQDMDHENMFWYRQDPGLGLRLIYFSYDVKMKEKGDIPEGYSVSREKKERFSLILESASTNQTSMYLCASSFRQWQEKLFFGSGTQLSVL.

This rearrangement joins TRBV5-1 to TRBJ1-1, with D possibly TRBD1 on 6 matching bases. Germline V gene sequence: CDR1 SGHRS, CDR2 YFSETQ. The CDR3 has 13 amino acids. V was shortened by 2 bases and J by 5 bases, with 10 bases between the two germline ends. CDR3 sequence reads: CASSFDQGTEAFF. CDR3 bases: TGCGCCAGCAGCTTCGACCAGGGGACTGAAGCTTTCTTT.

For this clonotype: A much larger clone is a single base away; this may be a read error. This chain joins TRBV28 and TRBJ1-1; no reliable D call. In germline, CDR1 is MDHEN, CDR2 SYDVKM. This CDR3 region has 12 residues. The V end lost 6 bases, the J end lost 5 bases, and 10 bases lay between the germline ends. The CDR3 sequence: CASSKSRTEAFF. The CDR3 nucleotides read TGTGCCAGCAGCAAAAGTAGGACTGAAGCTTTCTTT.